This T cell receptor (beta chain) was observed in a study of control samples from healthy donors and cancer patients. Measured with immunoSEQ multiplex PCR; TCRdb has only the in-frame clones, and not every one. In the table there are around 77,000 clones, around 92% of which are singletons. The sequenced material came from blood. This sequence originates from an older woman in good health.

CDR3 DNA sequence: TGTGCCAGTAGTATTGATCGGGGGGACGAGCAGTACTTC. Translation gives CASSIDRGDEQYF. The V and J genes are TRBV19 and TRBJ2-7; TRBD2 agrees at 7 bases. With V trimmed by 3 bases and J by 5 bases, 4 bases remained unmatched. Germline V gene sequence: CDR1 LNHDA, CDR2 SQIVND (reference sequence). There are 13 residues in the CDR3.